This T cell receptor beta chain was identified during a study of CD8+CD57+ T cells in acquired aplastic anemia. Across the study: Some 11 million reads, on average, were obtained for CD4+ cells from healthy donors.

The germline CDR1 and CDR2 sequences are SEHNR and FQNEAQ (reference sequence). The CDR3 covers 15 residues. V lost 1 base, J lost 0 bases, and 6 bases lay in between. Genomic DNA, the template, was used for profiling of the TCR beta VDJ and CDR3. TCRdb re-analysed the reads in MiXCR, keeping a single row per CDR3 protein. The table includes some 130,000 distinct CDR3 sequences, around 46% detected once. Sequenced sample: sorted CD4+, CD8+, or CD8+CD57+ T cells (not recorded which) from PBMCs. The J gene is TRBJ2-2, the V gene TRBV7-9, with D unclear. The TCR sequence derives from a human donor in good health, serving as a control. This CDR3 reads CASSLEQSNTGELFF. For the CDR3, the DNA is TGTGCCAGCAGCTTAGAACAGTCGAACACCGGGGAGCTGTTTTTT.